This T cell receptor (beta chain) was obtained from a study of T-cell memory formation after mild COVID-19. Overall study context: Largely, TCR clusters stayed within a single donor. Overall study results and limits: Memory cells collected pre-infection included some clones that later responded, suggesting cross-reactive memory joined.

In its sample, this clonotype was seen a few times. The antigen is unknown. TCR alpha and TCR beta cDNA libraries carrying sample barcodes and UMIs came from 5'RACE with constant-segment primers. Using its own MiXCR run on the 5' RACE reads, TCRdb lists one record per CDR3 protein. The top ten hold 3.5% of the sample, which has roughly 250,000 distinct CDR3 sequences, around 15% seen once. Specimen: PBMCs or a T cell subset sorted from them (not recorded which). This receptor was obtained from a man aged 18 to 29 who had mild COVID-19 (a few samples of this study predate the infection). Cell type and time point are not known.

The CDR3 sequence is CASSPRDFGGSRVRGDTGELFF. The CDR3 DNA is TGTGCCAGCAGCCCCCGGGACTTCGGAGGGTCGAGGGTTAGGGGGGACACCGGGGAGCTGTTTTTT. V is TRBV7-6 and J is TRBJ2-2, with D possibly called TRBD1 or TRBD2 (6 bases each). V dropped 5 bases and J dropped 3 bases, with 34 bases sitting between them. Germline V CDR1 and CDR2: SGHVS, FNYEAQ. This CDR3 region has 22 residues.